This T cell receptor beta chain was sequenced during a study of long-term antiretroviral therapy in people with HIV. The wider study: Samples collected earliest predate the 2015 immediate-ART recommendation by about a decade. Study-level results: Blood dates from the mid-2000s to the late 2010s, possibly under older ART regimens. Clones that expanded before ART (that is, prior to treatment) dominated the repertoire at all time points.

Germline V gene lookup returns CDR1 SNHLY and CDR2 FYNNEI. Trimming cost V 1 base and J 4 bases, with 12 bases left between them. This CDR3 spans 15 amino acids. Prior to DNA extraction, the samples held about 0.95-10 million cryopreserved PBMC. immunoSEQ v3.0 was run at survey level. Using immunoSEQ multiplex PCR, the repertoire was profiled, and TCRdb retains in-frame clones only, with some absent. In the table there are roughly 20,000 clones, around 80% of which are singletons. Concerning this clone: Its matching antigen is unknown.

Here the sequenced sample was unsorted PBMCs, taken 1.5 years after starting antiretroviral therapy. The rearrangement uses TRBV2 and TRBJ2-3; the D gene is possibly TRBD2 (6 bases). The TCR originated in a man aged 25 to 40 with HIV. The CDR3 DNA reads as TGTGCCAGCAGTGAAGGGTCGGGGGTGGCAGATACGCAGTATTTT. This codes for CASSEGSGVADTQYF.